The TCR beta chain under discussion was sequenced for a study of cytomegalovirus exposure and HLA in healthy donors. At the level of the study: Unique TCRs from HLA-typed donors, about 78 million of them, were held in an early data release.

V lost 3 bases and J lost 4, with 15 bases in between. Germline CDR1 reads LNHNV; CDR2 reads YYDKDF (reference sequence). The CDR3 has 16 amino acids. Study-wide results and caveats: Most subjects had HLA-A and HLA-B alleles reportedly predicted accurately by TCR beta sequences. For most TCR beta V segments, an earlier analysis put the productive rate at about 90% or about 30% of the time.

It was with 60 Vbeta and 13 Jbeta primers that the PCR ran. Authors' methods: It was a later analysis that counted tens of millions of unique TCR beta chains, of which 9 million to 13 million were shared. Sequencing was performed with immunoSEQ multiplex PCR; in TCRdb, only in-frame clones are kept and a portion is missing. That table furnishes V, J and clone size, whereas the DNA furnished D and trimming. The table includes tens of thousands of clones, around 68% detected once. Worth noting for this clone: Its target is not known.

This sequence was found in a man between 45 and 60 years old in good health and CMV-seropositive. The V gene is TRBV15, the J gene TRBJ2-2; D possibly corresponds to TRBD1 (5 bases). Sequencing was performed on PBMCs. CDR3 DNA: TGTGCCACCAGCAGGGAAGACAGTTCCCTCACCGGGGAGCTGTTTTTT. Residues: CATSREDSSLTGELFF.